What follows describes a single T cell receptor (beta chain). The antigen is not known. The data derive from a study of response to subunit inactivated influenza vaccine. Study-level results: Each seasonal flu vaccination may recruit only limited new T cells, authors suggested.

TCRdb processed the RT-PCR reads anew with MiXCR; each CDR3 protein has one entry. The data show hundreds of thousands of distinct CDR3 sequences, 15% to 18% seen once. V gave up 6 bases and J gave up 9 bases, with 15 bases separating them. Germline V gives CDR1 DFQATT, CDR2 SNEGSKA (reference sequence). The CDR3 loop spans 12 amino acids. The rearrangement uses TRBV20-1 and TRBJ2-1; D perhaps matches TRBD1 (5 bases). This sequence originates from a man aged 45-65 years who received an inactivated influenza vaccine. Sequencing was performed on PBMCs from blood, taken 11 to 12 days after vaccination. In DNA form, the CDR3 reads TGCAGTGCCTGTACCTACAGGAGTGAGCAGTTCTTC. Translation: CSACTYRSEQFF.